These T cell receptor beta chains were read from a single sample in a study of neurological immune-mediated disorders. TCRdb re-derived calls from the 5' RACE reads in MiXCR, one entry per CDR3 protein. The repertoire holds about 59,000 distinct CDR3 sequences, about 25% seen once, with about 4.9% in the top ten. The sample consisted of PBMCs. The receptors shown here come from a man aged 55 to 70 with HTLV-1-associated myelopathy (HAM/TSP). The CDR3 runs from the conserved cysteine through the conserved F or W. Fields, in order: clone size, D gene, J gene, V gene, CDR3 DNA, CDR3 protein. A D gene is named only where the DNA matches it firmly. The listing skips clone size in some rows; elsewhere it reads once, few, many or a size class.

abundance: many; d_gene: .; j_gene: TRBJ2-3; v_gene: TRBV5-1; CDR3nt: TGCGCCAGCAGCTTGGCCGGCAACACAGATACGCAGTATTTT; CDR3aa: CASSLAGNTDTQYF
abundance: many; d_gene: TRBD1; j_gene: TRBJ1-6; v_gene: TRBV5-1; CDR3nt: TGCGCCAGCAGCTTGGTTGCGGGACAGGGCAATTCACCCCTCCACTTT; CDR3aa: CASSLVAGQGNSPLHF
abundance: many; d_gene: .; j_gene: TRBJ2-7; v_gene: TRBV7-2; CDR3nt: TGTGCCAGCAGCTTATACAGAGACTACGAGCAGTACTTC; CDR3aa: CASSLYRDYEQYF
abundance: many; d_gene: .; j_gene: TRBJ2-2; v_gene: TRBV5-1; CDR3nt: TGCGCCAGCAGCTTCAACACCGGGGAGCTGTTTTTT; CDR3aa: CASSFNTGELFF
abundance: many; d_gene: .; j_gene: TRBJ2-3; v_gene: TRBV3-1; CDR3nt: TGTGCCAGCAGCCGCCAGAGGGAGGCGAAAGATACGCAGTATTTT; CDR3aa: CASSRQREAKDTQYF
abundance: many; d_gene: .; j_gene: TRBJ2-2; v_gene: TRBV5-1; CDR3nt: TGCGCCAGCAGCTTGGCCGAGGGCAGGAACACCGGGGAGCTGTTTTTT; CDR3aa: CASSLAEGRNTGELFF
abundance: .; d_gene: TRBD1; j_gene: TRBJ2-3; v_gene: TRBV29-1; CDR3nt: TGCAGCGTTGATGGGTACAGGGGCAAGAGGGCAGATACGCAGTATTTT; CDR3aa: CSVDGYRGKRADTQYF
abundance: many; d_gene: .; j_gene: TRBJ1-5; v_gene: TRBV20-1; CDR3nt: TGCAGTGCTAGAGATTTTACGGGACTCCCCCAGCATTTT; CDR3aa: CSARDFTGLPQHF
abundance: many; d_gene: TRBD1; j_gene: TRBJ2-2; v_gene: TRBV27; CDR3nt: TGTGCCAGCAGTTTACAATGGGACAGGGGGCAAGGGCTGTTTTTT; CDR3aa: CASSLQWDRGQGLFF
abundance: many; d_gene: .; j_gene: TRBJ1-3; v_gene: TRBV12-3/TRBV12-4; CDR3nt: TGTGCCAGCCGGGAGATCTCTGGAAACACCATATATTTT; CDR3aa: CASREISGNTIYF
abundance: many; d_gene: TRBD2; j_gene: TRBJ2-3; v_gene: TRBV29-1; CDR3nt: TGCAGCGTTGAAACAGCGGGAGGCTACACAGATACGCAGTATTTT; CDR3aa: CSVETAGGYTDTQYF
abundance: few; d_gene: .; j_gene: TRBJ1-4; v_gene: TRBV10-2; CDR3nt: TGCGCCAGCAGTGAGATCGGGGTCGGTGAAAAACTGTTTTTT; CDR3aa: CASSEIGVGEKLFF
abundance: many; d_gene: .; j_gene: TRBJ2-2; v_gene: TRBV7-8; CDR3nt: TGTGCCAGCAGCTCCCACAGAACCGGGGAGCTGTTTTTT; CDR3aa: CASSSHRTGELFF
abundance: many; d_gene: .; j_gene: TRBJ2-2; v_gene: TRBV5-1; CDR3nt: TGCGCCAGCAGCTTGGCCATCTCTCGGGGGCATGGGGAGCTGTTTTTT; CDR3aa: CASSLAISRGHGELFF
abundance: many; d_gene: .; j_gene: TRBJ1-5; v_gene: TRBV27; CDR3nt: TGTGCCAGCAGTCCGTGGACGGTGGGAAGTAATCAGCCCCAGCATTTT; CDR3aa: CASSPWTVGSNQPQHF
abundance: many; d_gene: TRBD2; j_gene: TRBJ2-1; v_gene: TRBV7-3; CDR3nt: TGTGCCAGCAGCTTAGTGGGCGGGAGTCCCTACAATGAGCAGTTCTTC; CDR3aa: CASSLVGGSPYNEQFF
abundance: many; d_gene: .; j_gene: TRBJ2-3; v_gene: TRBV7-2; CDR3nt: TGTGCCATTCGACAGGCGAGCACAGATACGCAGTATTTT; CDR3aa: CAIRQASTDTQYF
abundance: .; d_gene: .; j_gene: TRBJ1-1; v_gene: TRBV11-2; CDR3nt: TGTGCCAGCAGCATAGACCTCGGGATCTCCGAGGAGGCTTTCTTT; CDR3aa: CASSIDLGISEEAFF
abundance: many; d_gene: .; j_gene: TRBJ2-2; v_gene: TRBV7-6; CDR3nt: TGTGCCAGCAGCTTAACTGCGGGGACAGATAACACCGGGGAGCTGTTTTTT; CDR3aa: CASSLTAGTDNTGELFF
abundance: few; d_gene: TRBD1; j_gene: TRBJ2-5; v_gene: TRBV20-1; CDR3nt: TGCAGTGCTAGGTTACCAGGGGGCAGAAGGGAGACCCAGTACTTC; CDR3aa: CSARLPGGRRETQYF
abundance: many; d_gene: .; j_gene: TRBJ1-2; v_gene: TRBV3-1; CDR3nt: TGTGCCAGCAGCCAAGACAGGTTTATAGGTGGCTACACCTTC; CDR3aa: CASSQDRFIGGYTF
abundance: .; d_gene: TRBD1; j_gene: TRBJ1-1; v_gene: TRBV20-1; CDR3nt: TGCAGTGCTAGAGATAACACAGGGGCCAACACTGAAGCTTTCTTT; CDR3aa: CSARDNTGANTEAFF
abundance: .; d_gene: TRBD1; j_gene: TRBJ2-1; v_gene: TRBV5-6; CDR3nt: TGTGCCAGCCGGGACAGGGGTAATGAGCAGTTCTTC; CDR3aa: CASRDRGNEQFF
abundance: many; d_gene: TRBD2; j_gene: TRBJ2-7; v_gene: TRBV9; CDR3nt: TGTGCCAGCAACCCGGGCGGGAGGGCCTACGAGCAGTACTTC; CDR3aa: CASNPGGRAYEQYF
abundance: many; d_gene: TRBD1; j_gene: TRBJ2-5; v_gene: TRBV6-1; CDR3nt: TGTGCCAGCAGCCGACAGGGACGAGAGACCCAGTACTTC; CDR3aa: CASSRQGRETQYF
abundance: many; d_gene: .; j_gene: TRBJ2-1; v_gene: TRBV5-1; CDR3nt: TGCGCCAGCAGCTTGGGGACAAACTACAATGAGCAGTTCTTC; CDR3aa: CASSLGTNYNEQFF
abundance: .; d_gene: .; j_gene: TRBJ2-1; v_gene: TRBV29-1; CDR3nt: TGCAGCGCGACAGCTAATGAGCAGTTCTTC; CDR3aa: CSATANEQFF
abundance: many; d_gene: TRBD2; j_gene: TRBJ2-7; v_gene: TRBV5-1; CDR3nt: TGCGCCAGCAGCCTAGTCGGCGGGAGAATCTACGAGCAGTACTTC; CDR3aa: CASSLVGGRIYEQYF
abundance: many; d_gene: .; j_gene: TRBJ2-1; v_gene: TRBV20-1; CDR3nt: TGCAGTGCTAGAGATAGCTACAATGAGCAGTTCTTC; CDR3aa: CSARDSYNEQFF
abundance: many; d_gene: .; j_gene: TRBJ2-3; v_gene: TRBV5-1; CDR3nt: TGCGCCAGCAGCTTTTCGACGGGAGATACGCAGTATTTT; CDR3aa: CASSFSTGDTQYF
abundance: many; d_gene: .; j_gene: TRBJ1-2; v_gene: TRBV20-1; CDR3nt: TGCAGTGCTGGATCTCGGGTTGGGGGCTATGGCTACACCTTC; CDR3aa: CSAGSRVGGYGYTF
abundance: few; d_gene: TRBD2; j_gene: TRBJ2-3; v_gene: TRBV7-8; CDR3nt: TGTGCCAGCAGCTTAAGGGATACTAGCGGCACAGATACGCAGTATTTT; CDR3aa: CASSLRDTSGTDTQYF
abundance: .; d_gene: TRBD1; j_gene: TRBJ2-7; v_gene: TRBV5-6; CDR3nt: TGTGCCAGCAGCTGGGGACAGAAATACGAGCAGTACTTC; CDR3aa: CASSWGQKYEQYF
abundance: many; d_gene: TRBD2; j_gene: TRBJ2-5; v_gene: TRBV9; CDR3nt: TGTGCCAGCAGCGTACGGGGTAGCGGGATAGGTGAAGAGACCCAGTACTTC; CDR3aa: CASSVRGSGIGEETQYF
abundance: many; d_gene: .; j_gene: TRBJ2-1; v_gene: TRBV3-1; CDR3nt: TGTGCCAGCAGCCACGGCAGCGGTGAGCAGTTCTTC; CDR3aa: CASSHGSGEQFF
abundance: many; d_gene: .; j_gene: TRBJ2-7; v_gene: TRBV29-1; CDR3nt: TGCAGCGTTGAAGGGACAACCTACGAGCAGTACTTC; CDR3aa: CSVEGTTYEQYF
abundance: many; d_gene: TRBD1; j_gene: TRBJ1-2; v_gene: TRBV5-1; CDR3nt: TGCGCCAGCAGCTTGGGGGACAGGGGCTATGGCTACACCTTC; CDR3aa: CASSLGDRGYGYTF
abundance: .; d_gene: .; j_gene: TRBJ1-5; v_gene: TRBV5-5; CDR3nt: TGTGCCAGCAGCTTGGCCGGGACCAGCTTGGGGAATCAGCCCCAGCATTTT; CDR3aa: CASSLAGTSLGNQPQHF
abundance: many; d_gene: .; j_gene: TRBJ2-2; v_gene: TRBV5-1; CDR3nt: TGCGCCAGCAGCCCAAATTCCAGGGTTCCTGGCGGGGAGCTGTTTTTT; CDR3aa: CASSPNSRVPGGELFF
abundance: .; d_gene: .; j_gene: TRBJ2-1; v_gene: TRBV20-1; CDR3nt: TGCAGTGCTCGACAGCCGATCTTCTACAATGAGCAGTTCTTC; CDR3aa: CSARQPIFYNEQFF